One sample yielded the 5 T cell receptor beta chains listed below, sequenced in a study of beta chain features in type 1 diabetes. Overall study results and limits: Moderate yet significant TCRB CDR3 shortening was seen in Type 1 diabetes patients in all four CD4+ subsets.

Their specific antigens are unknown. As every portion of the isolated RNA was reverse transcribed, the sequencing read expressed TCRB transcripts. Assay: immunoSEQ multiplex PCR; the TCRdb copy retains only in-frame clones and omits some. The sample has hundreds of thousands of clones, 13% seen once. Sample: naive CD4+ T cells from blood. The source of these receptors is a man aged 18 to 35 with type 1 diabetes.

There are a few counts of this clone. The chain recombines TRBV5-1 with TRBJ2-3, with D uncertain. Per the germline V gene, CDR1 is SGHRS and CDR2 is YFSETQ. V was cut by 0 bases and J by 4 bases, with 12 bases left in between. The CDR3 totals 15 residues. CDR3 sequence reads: CASSLALLMPDTQYF. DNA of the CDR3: TGCGCCAGCAGCTTGGCTCTTTTGATGCCAGATACGCAGTATTTT.

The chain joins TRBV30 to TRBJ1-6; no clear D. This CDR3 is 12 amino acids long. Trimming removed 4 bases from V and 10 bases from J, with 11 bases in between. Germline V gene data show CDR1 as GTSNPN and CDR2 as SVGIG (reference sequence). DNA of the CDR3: TGTGCCTGGACCCGACGGGAATCACCCCTCCACTTT. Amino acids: CAWTRRESPLHF.

The CDR3 loop is CASSVAPGPENIQYF. The CDR3 DNA sequence: TGTGCCAGCAGCGTAGCCCCGGGTCCGGAAAACATTCAGTACTTC. The chain links TRBV9 to TRBJ2-4; D unresolved. The CDR3 totals 15 residues. V was clipped by 0 bases and J by 5 bases, with 12 bases between them. Germline CDR1 reads SGDLS; CDR2 reads YYNGEE.

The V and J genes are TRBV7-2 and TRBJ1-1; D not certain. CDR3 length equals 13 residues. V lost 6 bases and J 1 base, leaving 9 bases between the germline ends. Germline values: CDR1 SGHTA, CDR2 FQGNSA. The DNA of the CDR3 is TGTGCCAGCAGGCTAAGGTGGAACACTGAAGCTTTCTTT. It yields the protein CASRLRWNTEAFF. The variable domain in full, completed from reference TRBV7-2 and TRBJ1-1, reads GAGVSQSPSNKVTEKGKDVELRCDPISGHTALYWYRQSLGQGLEFLIYFQGNSAPDKSGLPSDRFSAERTGGSVSTLTIQRTQQEDSAVYLCASRLRWNTEAFFGQGTRLTVV.

CDR3 amino acids: CASLVPRAANEKLFF. For the CDR3, the DNA is TGTGCCAGTCTCGTCCCAAGGGCGGCTAATGAAAAACTGTTTTTT. This chain joins TRBV2 and TRBJ1-4; D remains ambiguous. The CDR3 spans 15 residues. Germline values: CDR1 SNHLY, CDR2 FYNNEI. Trimming took off 9 bases at V and 3 bases at J, with 17 bases between the two ends.